This TCR beta chain was recorded in a study of early T cells in non-severe SARS-CoV-2 infection. Study-level information: Bulk RNA isolated from unsorted whole blood underwent sequencing; chains were not paired.

This clonotype was recorded a few times. This CDR3 is 11 amino acids long. The V gene lost 6 bases and the J gene lost 4 bases, with 10 bases spanning the gap. Germline CDR1 reads SQVTM; CDR2 reads ANQGSEA. Attachment of unique molecular identifiers was made to individual cDNA molecules. TCRdb re-called the 5' RACE reads through MiXCR, storing one row per CDR3 protein. This table has 70,000 or so distinct CDR3 sequences, roughly 13% appearing once. The rearrangement links TRBV29-1 to TRBJ2-7; either TRBD1 or TRBD2 may fit D (5 bases each). This sequence originates from an adult who was a healthcare worker with PCR-confirmed SARS-CoV-2 infection or an uninfected control (not recorded which). Sequenced sample: whole blood. CDR3 in DNA: TGCAGCGTCCAGGGAGCGTACGAGCAGTACTTC. Encoded protein: CSVQGAYEQYF.